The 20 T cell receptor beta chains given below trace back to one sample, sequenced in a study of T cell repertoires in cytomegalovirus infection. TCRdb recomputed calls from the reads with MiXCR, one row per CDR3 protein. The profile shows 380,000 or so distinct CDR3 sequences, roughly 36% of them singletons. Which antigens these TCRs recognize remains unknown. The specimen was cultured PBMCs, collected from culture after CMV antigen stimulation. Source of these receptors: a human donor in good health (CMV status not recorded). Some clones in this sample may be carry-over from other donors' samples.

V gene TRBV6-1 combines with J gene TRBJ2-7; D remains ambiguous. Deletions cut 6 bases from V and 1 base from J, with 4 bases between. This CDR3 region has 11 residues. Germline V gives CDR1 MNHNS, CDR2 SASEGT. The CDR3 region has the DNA TGTGCCAGCAGAACTTCCTACGAGCAGTACTTC. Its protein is CASRTSYEQYF.

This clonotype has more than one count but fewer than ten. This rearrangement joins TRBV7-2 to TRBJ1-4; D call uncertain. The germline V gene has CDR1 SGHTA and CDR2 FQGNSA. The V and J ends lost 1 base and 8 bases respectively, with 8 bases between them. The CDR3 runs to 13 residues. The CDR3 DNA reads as TGTGCCAGCAGCTTAGGAGTCTTCGAAAAACTGTTTTTT. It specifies CASSLGVFEKLFF. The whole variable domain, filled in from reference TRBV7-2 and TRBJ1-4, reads GAGVSQSPSNKVTEKGKDVELRCDPISGHTALYWYRQSLGQGLEFLIYFQGNSAPDKSGLPSDRFSAERTGGSVSTLTIQRTQQEDSAVYLCASSLGVFEKLFFGSGTQLSVL.

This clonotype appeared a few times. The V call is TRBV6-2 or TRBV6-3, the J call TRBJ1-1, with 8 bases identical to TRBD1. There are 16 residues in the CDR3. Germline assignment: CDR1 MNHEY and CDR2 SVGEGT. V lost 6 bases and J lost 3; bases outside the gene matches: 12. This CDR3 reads CASSPDTDRGHTEAFF. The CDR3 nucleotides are TGTGCCAGCAGCCCAGACACCGACAGGGGCCACACTGAAGCTTTCTTT.

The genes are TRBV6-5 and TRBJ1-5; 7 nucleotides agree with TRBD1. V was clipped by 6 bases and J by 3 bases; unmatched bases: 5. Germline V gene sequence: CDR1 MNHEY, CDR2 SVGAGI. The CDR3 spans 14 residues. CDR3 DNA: TGTGCCAGCAGATACCAGGGGGTCAATCAGCCCCAGCATTTT. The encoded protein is CASRYQGVNQPQHF.

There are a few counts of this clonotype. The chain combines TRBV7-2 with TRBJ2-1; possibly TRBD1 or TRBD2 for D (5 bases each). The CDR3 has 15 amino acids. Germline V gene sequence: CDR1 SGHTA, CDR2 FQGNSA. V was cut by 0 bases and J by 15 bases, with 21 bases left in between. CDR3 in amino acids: CASSLASPGTYGRFF. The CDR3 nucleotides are TGTGCCAGCAGCTTAGCGTCCCCAGGGACCTATGGCCGGTTCTTC.

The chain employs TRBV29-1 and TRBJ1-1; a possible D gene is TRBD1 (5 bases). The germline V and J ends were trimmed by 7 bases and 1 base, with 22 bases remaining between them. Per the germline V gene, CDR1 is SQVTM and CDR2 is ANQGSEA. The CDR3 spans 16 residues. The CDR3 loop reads CSAWDGVGITNTEAFF. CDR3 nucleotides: TGCAGCGCCTGGGACGGTGTGGGAATTACGAACACTGAAGCTTTCTTT. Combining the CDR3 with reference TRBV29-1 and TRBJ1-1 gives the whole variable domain SAVISQKPSRDICQRGTSLTIQCQVDSQVTMMFWYRQQPGQSLTLIATANQGSEATYESGFVIDKFPISRPNLTFSTLTVSNMSPEDSSIYLCSAWDGVGITNTEAFFGQGTRLTVV.

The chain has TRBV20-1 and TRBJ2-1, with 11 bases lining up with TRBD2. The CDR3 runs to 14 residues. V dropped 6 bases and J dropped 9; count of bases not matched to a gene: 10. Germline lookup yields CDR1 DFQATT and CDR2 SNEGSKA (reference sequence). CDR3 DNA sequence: TGCAGTGCCCCAGAGCGACTAGCGGGAAGTGAGCAGTTCTTC. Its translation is CSAPERLAGSEQFF.

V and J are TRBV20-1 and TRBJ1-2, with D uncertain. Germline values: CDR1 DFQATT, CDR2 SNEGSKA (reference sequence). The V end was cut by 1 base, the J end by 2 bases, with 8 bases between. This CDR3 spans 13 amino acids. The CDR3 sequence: CSARGLLNYGYTF. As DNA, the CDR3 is TGCAGTGCTAGAGGTCTGTTGAACTATGGCTACACCTTC.

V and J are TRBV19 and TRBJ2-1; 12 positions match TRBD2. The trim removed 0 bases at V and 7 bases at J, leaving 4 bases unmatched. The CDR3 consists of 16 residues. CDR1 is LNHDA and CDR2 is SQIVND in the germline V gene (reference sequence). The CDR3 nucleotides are TGTGCCAGTAGTATAGAGGCTAGCGGGAGGGGGAATGAGCAGTTCTTC. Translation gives CASSIEASGRGNEQFF.

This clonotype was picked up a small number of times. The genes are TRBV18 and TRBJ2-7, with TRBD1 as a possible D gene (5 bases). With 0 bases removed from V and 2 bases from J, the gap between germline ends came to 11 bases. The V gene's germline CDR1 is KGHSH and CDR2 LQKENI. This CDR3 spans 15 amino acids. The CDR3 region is CASSPPSRAPYEQYF. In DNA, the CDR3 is TGTGCCAGCTCACCACCTAGCAGGGCACCCTACGAGCAGTACTTC.

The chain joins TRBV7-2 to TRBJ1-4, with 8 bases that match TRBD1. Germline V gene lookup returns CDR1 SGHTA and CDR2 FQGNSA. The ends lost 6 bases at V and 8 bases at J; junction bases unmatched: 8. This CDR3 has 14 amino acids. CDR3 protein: CASRQDRGREKLFF. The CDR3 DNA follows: TGTGCCAGCAGACAAGACAGGGGAAGGGAAAAACTGTTTTTT.

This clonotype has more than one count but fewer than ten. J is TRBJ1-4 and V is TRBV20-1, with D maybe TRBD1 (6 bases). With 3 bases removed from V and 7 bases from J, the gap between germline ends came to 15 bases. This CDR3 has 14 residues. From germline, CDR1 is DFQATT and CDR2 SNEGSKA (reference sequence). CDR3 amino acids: CSASPRQVSEKLFF. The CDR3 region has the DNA TGCAGTGCTAGCCCCAGACAGGTTTCTGAAAAACTGTTTTTT.

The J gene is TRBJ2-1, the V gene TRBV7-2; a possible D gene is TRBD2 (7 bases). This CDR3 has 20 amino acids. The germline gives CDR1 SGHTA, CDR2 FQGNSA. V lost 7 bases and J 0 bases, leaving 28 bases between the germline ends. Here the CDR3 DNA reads TGTGCCAGCAAGGGGGGGGCTAGCGGTCACCCAGGTCGCTCCTACAATGAGCAGTTCTTC. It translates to CASKGGASGHPGRSYNEQFF. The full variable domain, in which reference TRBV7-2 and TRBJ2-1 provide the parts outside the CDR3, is GAGVSQSPSNKVTEKGKDVELRCDPISGHTALYWYRQSLGQGLEFLIYFQGNSAPDKSGLPSDRFSAERTGGSVSTLTIQRTQQEDSAVYLCASKGGASGHPGRSYNEQFFGPGTRLTVL.

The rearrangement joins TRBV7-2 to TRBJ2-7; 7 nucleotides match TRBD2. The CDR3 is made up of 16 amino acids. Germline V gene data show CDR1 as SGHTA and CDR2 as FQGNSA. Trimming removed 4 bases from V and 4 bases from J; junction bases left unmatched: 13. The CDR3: CASSSLWGGRRYEQYF. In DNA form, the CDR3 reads TGTGCCAGCAGCTCCCTCTGGGGCGGGAGACGGTACGAGCAGTACTTC.

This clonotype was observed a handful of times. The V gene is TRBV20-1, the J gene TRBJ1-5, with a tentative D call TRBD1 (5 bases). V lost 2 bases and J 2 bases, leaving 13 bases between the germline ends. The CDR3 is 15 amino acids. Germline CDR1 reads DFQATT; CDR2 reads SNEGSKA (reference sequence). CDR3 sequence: CSARPPGPRNQPQHF. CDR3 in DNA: TGCAGTGCTAGACCCCCGGGGCCACGCAATCAGCCCCAGCATTTT.

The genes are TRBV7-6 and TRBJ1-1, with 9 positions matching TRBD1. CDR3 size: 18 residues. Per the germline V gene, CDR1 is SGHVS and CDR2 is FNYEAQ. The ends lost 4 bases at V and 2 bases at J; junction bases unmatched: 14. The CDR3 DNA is TGTGCCAGCAGCTCGACTATACTACAGGGGGCGAGTAACACTGAAGCTTTCTTT. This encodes CASSSTILQGASNTEAFF.

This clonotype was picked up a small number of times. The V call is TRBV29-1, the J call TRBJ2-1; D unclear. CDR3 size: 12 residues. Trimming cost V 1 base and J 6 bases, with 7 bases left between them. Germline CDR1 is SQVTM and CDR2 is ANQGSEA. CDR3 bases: TGCAGCGTTGAAGGTAGTATCAATGAGCAGTTCTTC. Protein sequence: CSVEGSINEQFF.

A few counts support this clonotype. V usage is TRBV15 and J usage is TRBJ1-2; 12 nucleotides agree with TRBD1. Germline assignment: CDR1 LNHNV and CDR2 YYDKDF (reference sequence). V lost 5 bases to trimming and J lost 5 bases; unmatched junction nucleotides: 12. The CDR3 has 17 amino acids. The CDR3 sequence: CATSATTGTGGGYGYTF. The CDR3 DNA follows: TGTGCCACCAGCGCAACCACCGGGACAGGGGGCGGGTATGGCTACACCTTC.

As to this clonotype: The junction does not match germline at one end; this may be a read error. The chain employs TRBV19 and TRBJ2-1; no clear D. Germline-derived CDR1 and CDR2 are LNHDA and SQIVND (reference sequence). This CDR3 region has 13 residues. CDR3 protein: CASSITSNNEQFF. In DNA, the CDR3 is TGTGCCAGTAGTATAACCTCCAACAATGAGCAGTTCTTC.

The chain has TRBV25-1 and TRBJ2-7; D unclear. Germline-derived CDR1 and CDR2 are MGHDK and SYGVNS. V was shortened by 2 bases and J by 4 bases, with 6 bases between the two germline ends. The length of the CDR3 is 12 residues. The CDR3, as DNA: TGTGCCAGCAGTGAAGTATGGTACGAGCAGTACTTC. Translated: CASSEVWYEQYF.